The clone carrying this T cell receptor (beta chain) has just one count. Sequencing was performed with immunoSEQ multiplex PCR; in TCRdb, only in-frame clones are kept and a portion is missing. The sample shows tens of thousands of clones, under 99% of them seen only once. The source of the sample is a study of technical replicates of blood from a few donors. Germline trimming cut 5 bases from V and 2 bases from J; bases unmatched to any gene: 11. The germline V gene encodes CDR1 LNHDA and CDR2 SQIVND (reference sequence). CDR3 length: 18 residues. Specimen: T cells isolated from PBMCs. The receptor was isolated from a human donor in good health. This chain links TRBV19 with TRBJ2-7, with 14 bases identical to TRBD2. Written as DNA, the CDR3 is TGTGCCAGTAGTTACGGACGAGGACTAGCGGGAGGAACCTACGAGCAGTACTTC. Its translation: CASSYGRGLAGGTYEQYF.